These 7 T cell receptor beta chains were all obtained from the same sample, sequenced in a study of spatial heterogeneity in lung cancer. Noted time point: sample taken at primary tumor resection. TCRs were sequenced from unsorted whole RNA of tumor, nontumor lung or PBMC. Using its own MiXCR run on the 5' RACE reads, TCRdb lists one record per CDR3 protein. The sample shows about 38,000 distinct CDR3 sequences, 6.5% to 9.5% of them seen only once. The material sequenced was PBMCs, taken at surgery. These TCRs come from a male donor with early-stage non-small cell lung cancer.

The genes are TRBV18 and TRBJ2-3, with a tentative D call TRBD2 (5 bases). CDR1 KGHSH and CDR2 LQKENI come from the germline V gene. The CDR3 is 15 amino acids. Trimming removed 2 bases at V and 2 bases at J, with 11 bases between. The CDR3 sequence is CASSPNGEPTDTQYF. The CDR3 DNA reads TGTGCCAGCTCACCAAACGGGGAACCCACAGATACGCAGTATTTT.

The chain combines TRBV5-1 with TRBJ2-1, with 7 bases identical to TRBD2. Germline-derived CDR1 and CDR2 are SGHRS and YFSETQ. V lost 2 bases and J lost 10; bases outside the gene matches: 18. There are 17 residues in the CDR3. This CDR3 reads CASSFNPLAAGAGEQFF. The CDR3 DNA reads as TGCGCCAGCAGCTTTAACCCTCTGGCTGCGGGAGCTGGGGAGCAGTTCTTC. The complete variable domain, with remaining parts taken from reference TRBV5-1 and TRBJ2-1, reads KAGVTQTPRYLIKTRGQQVTLSCSPISGHRSVSWYQQTPGQGLQFLFEYFSETQRNKGNFPGRFSGRQFSNSRSEMNVSTLELGDSALYLCASSFNPLAAGAGEQFFGPGTRLTVL.

Comment on this clonotype: Being one base from a much bigger clone, this may be a read error. This likely comes from a read error, as the CDR3 has no conserved phenylalanine or tryptophan at its end. V gene TRBV2 combines with J gene TRBJ1-1; no reliable D call. Trimming pared 6 bases from V and 0 bases from J, leaving 8 bases between. Germline assignment: CDR1 SNHLY and CDR2 FYNNEI. The CDR3 is made up of 13 amino acids. The CDR3 loop reads CASREGLNTEAFL. CDR3 DNA sequence: TGTGCCAGCAGGGAGGGCCTGAACACTGAAGCTTTCCTT.

There are many counts of this clonotype. The J gene is TRBJ2-1, the V gene TRBV4-2; TRBD1 matches at 7 bases. The length of the CDR3 is 15 residues. After removal of 0 bases from V and 8 bases from J, the junction contained 7 bases not matched to a gene. Per the germline V gene, CDR1 is LGHNA and CDR2 is YNFKEQ. The CDR3 is CASSQEGTVFHEQFF. DNA of the CDR3: TGTGCCAGCAGCCAAGAAGGGACAGTATTCCATGAGCAGTTCTTC.

This clonotype occurred many times. The V call is TRBV12-3 or TRBV12-4, the J call TRBJ1-2, with TRBD1 matching 7 bases. V dropped 4 bases and J dropped 6; count of bases not matched to a gene: 8. CDR3 length equals 14 residues. CDR3 coding DNA: TGTGCCAGCAGTTCCCCACAGGGGATAGATGGCTACACCTTC. This sequence encodes CASSSPQGIDGYTF.

Ten or more counts support this clonotype. The V and J genes are TRBV20-1 and TRBJ1-6, with TRBD1 matching 8 bases. The CDR3 runs to 16 residues. In germline, CDR1 is DFQATT, CDR2 SNEGSKA (reference sequence). V lost 0 bases to trimming and J lost 7 bases; unmatched junction nucleotides: 8. CDR3: CSARDILQGGNSPLHF. CDR3 coding DNA: TGCAGTGCTAGAGATATCTTACAGGGGGGAAATTCACCCCTCCACTTT.

In its sample, this clonotype was seen many times. The V call is TRBV13, the J call TRBJ2-2; D is undetermined. Trimming took 4 bases from V and 0 from J, leaving 3 bases between them. Germline V gives CDR1 PRHDT, CDR2 FYEKMQ (reference sequence). The CDR3 is 13 amino acids. CDR3 in DNA: TGTGCCAGCAGCTCGACGAACACCGGGGAGCTGTTTTTT. Protein: CASSSTNTGELFF.